This passage covers 26 T cell receptor beta chains from one sample sequenced in a study of T cell responses to AZD1222 COVID-19 vaccine. The data were produced by immunoSEQ multiplex PCR, yet TCRdb's version contains in-frame clones alone and is incomplete. Among around 140,000 clones listed, approximately 89% were seen once. The sample consisted of peripheral blood, taken 28 days after the second AZD1222 dose. Source of these receptors: an adult who received the AZD1222 COVID-19 vaccine.

The gene calls are TRBV15 and TRBJ1-4; maybe TRBD1 (6 bases). This CDR3 comprises 14 residues. V shed 0 bases and J shed 8 bases, with 10 bases lying between them. Germline V gene data show CDR1 as LNHNV and CDR2 as YYDKDF (reference sequence). The CDR3 sequence is CATSRDRGREKLFF. CDR3 coding DNA: TGTGCCACCAGCAGAGACAGGGGTAGGGAAAAACTGTTTTTT.

This chain uses TRBV7-3 with TRBJ2-1; TRBD2 matches 11 bases. The J segment lost 8 bases and the V segment lost 5 bases, leaving 11 bases of the junction unmatched. CDR1 and CDR2 (germline): SGHTA, FQGTGA. CDR3 length: 16 amino acids. The CDR3 loop reads CASSLYLAGGGDEQFF. The DNA of the CDR3 is TGTGCCAGCAGCCTCTACCTAGCGGGAGGCGGCGATGAGCAGTTCTTC. The full variable domain, in which reference TRBV7-3 and TRBJ2-1 provide the parts outside the CDR3, is GAGVSQTPSNKVTEKGKYVELRCDPISGHTALYWYRQSLGQGPEFLIYFQGTGAADDSGLPNDRFFAVRPEGSVSTLKIQRTERGDSAVYLCASSLYLAGGGDEQFFGPGTRLTVL.

CDR3 in DNA: TGTGCCAGCAGTTTGAGACCAAGCTCCTACAATGAGCAGTTCTTC. Its protein is CASSLRPSSYNEQFF. The J gene is TRBJ2-1, the V gene TRBV6-5, with D unclear. With 4 bases removed from V and 0 bases from J, the gap between germline ends came to 10 bases. The CDR3 extends over 15 amino acids. The germline V gene has CDR1 MNHEY and CDR2 SVGAGI.

The rearrangement joins TRBV16 to TRBJ1-1, with a possible D match to TRBD1 (5 bases). Germline V lookup: CDR1 KGHSY, CDR2 FQNENV. The V end was cut by 2 bases, the J end by 8 bases, with 12 bases between. The CDR3 length is 13 residues. CDR3: CASSQEWGPEAFF. The CDR3 nucleotides are TGTGCCAGCAGCCAAGAGTGGGGCCCCGAAGCTTTCTTT. Based on the CDR3 plus reference TRBV16 and TRBJ1-1, the full variable domain is GEEVAQTPKHLVRGEGQKAKLYCAPIKGHSYVFWYQQVLKNEFKFLISFQNENVFDETGMPKERFSAKCLPNSPCSLEIQATKLEDSAVYFCASSQEWGPEAFFGQGTRLTVV.

The DNA for the CDR3 is TGTGCCAGCAGCGTACCGACTAGCGGAGCCTACAATGAGCAGTTCTTC. This sequence encodes CASSVPTSGAYNEQFF. The gene calls are TRBV9 and TRBJ2-1; TRBD2 matches at 9 bases. The CDR3 contains 16 residues. J was trimmed by 2 bases and V by 1 base; bases with no gene match: 4. Germline-derived CDR1 and CDR2 are SGDLS and YYNGEE.

The chain has TRBV6-4 and TRBJ2-1; 7 bases match TRBD2. The germline CDR1 and CDR2 sequences are MRHNA and SNTAGT. The J segment lost 5 bases and the V segment lost 5 bases, leaving 6 bases of the junction unmatched. CDR3 size: 14 residues. CDR3 in amino acids: CASSFLAENNEQFF. In nucleotides, the CDR3 is TGTGCCAGCAGTTTCCTAGCGGAGAACAATGAGCAGTTCTTC.

The chain links TRBV11-2 to TRBJ2-1; 13 bases align to TRBD2. Germline values: CDR1 SGHAT, CDR2 FQNNGV. V lost 2 bases to trimming and J lost 7 bases; unmatched junction nucleotides: 5. This CDR3 contains 16 residues. The CDR3 DNA is TGTGCCAGCAGCTTAAACGGACTAGCGGGAGAGAATGAGCAGTTCTTC. Encoded protein: CASSLNGLAGENEQFF.

This clone has a single count. This chain joins TRBV30 and TRBJ1-5; 10 bases fit TRBD1. The trim removed 3 bases at V and 6 bases at J, leaving 8 bases unmatched. CDR3 size: 15 residues. In germline, CDR1 is GTSNPN, CDR2 SVGIG (reference sequence). CDR3 in amino acids: CAWSRTGGLVQPQHF. The CDR3 DNA sequence: TGTGCCTGGAGCCGGACAGGGGGTTTAGTTCAGCCCCAGCATTTT.

CDR3 residues: CASSPWGTPNTEAFF. In nucleotides, the CDR3 is TGTGCCAGCAGCCCCTGGGGCACACCGAACACTGAAGCTTTCTTT. V gene TRBV27 combines with J gene TRBJ1-1; D perhaps matches TRBD1 (5 bases). The CDR3 spans 15 residues. V shed 6 bases and J shed 1 base, with 15 bases lying between them. In germline, CDR1 is MNHEY, CDR2 SMNVEV (reference sequence).

As concerns this clone: A junction end diverges from the germline sequence, so it may reflect a read error. The V gene is TRBV12-3 or TRBV12-4, the J gene TRBJ1-2; TRBD1 is a possible D gene (6 bases). The CDR3 consists of 9 residues. The CDR3 loop reads CASSLTGGF. The CDR3 coding sequence is TGTGCCAGCAGTTTGACAGGAGGTTTC.

The chain uses TRBV27 and TRBJ2-1; 7 bases agree with TRBD1. Trimming cost V 5 bases and J 6 bases; bases outside gene matches: 4. The CDR3 consists of 13 residues. Germline CDR1 is MNHEY and CDR2 is SMNVEV (reference sequence). The CDR3 sequence is CASSRDRVNEQFF. CDR3 DNA sequence: TGTGCCAGCAGTCGAGACAGGGTCAATGAGCAGTTCTTC.

Remarks on this clone: The junction and the germline gene differ at one end; a read error may be behind it. The chain has TRBV4-1 and TRBJ2-7, with 12 bases that match TRBD2. In germline, CDR1 is MGHRA, CDR2 YSYEKL. The CDR3 sequence is 15 residues long. CDR3 residues: CASSQAGASGRAWFF. CDR3 DNA sequence: TGCGCCAGCAGCCAAGCGGGAGCTAGCGGGAGGGCCTGGTTCTTC.

The chain has TRBV4-1 and TRBJ1-5; TRBD1 matches at 7 bases. The V gene's germline CDR1 is MGHRA and CDR2 YSYEKL. This CDR3 spans 15 amino acids. Trimming at V came to 4 bases and at J to 0 bases, leaving 3 bases not matched to a gene. CDR3 protein: CASSPGQNSNQPQHF. CDR3 bases: TGCGCCAGCAGCCCGGGACAGAATAGCAATCAGCCCCAGCATTTT.

J is TRBJ1-5 and V is TRBV6-4; D unclear. The CDR3 contains 15 residues. The V end lost 3 bases, the J end lost 1 base, and 10 bases lay between the germline ends. Per germline, CDR1 MRHNA and CDR2 SNTAGT. The CDR3: CASSDSLTSNQPQHF. DNA for the CDR3: TGTGCCAGCAGTGATTCGTTGACAAGCAATCAGCCCCAGCATTTT.

The V and J genes are TRBV19 and TRBJ1-1; 7 nucleotides align to TRBD1. CDR1 LNHDA and CDR2 SQIVND come from the germline V gene (reference sequence). The CDR3 extends over 15 amino acids. Trimming took 8 bases from V and 2 from J; bases not matched to a gene: 11. CDR3 DNA: TGTGCCAGTCACGGCAGGGGGTTTAGTAACACTGAAGCTTTCTTT. Protein: CASHGRGFSNTEAFF.

The chain combines TRBV21-1 with TRBJ1-5; no DNA check was done on the table's D call, TRBD1. TRBV21-1 is deemed a pseudogene. The CDR3 contains 16 residues. The CDR3 DNA sequence: TGTGCCAGCAGCAAATTAGGGACAGTGAGCAATCAGCCCCAGCATTTT. It encodes CASSKLGTVSNQPQHF.

The genes are TRBV7-9 and TRBJ1-2; 7 bases are a match to TRBD1. CDR1 and CDR2 (germline): SEHNR, FQNEAQ (reference sequence). V was clipped by 4 bases and J by 8 bases; unmatched bases: 4. This CDR3 spans 12 amino acids. DNA of the CDR3: TGTGCCAGCAGCTCAGGGGGTAGCGGCTACACCTTC. Translation gives CASSSGGSGYTF. Variable domain in full (rest from reference TRBV7-9 and TRBJ1-2): DTGVSQNPRHKITKRGQNVTFRCDPISEHNRLYWYRQTLGQGPEFLTYFQNEAQLEKSRLLSDRFSAERPKGSFSTLEIQRTEQGDSAMYLCASSSGGSGYTFGSGTRLTVV.

The V gene is TRBV4-3, the J gene TRBJ1-3, with TRBD1 matching over 9 bases. The CDR3 runs to 15 residues. The germline gives CDR1 LGHNA, CDR2 YSLEER. Trimming took 4 bases from V and 2 from J; bases not matched to a gene: 3. CDR3 region: CASSPGTGTGNTIYF. DNA for the CDR3: TGCGCCAGCAGCCCCGGGACAGGGACTGGAAACACCATATATTTT.

V is TRBV5-1 and J is TRBJ2-1, with TRBD1 matching 7 bases. J gave up 0 bases and V 0 bases, and 6 bases lay outside the gene matches. The V gene's germline CDR1 is SGHRS and CDR2 YFSETQ. The CDR3 totals 17 residues. The CDR3 DNA follows: TGCGCCAGCAGCTTGGCGGGGACAGTGGGCTCCTACAATGAGCAGTTCTTC. It codes for CASSLAGTVGSYNEQFF.

The genes are TRBV11-1 and TRBJ1-1; tentative D call: TRBD1 (6 bases). The germline V and J ends were trimmed by 6 bases and 1 base, with 18 bases remaining between them. CDR1 is SGHAT, CDR2 FQDESV, per germline (reference sequence). CDR3 length: 16 residues. In DNA, the CDR3 is TGTGCCAGCAGAAACAGGGCCCCAGGGAAGAACACTGAAGCTTTCTTT. Encoded protein: CASRNRAPGKNTEAFF.

The CDR3 nucleotides are TGTGCCAGTACCTCCCCAGGGACTAGCGGGAGAGGGACCCAGTACTTC. Its translation is CASTSPGTSGRGTQYF. The rearrangement joins TRBV19 to TRBJ2-5, with TRBD2 matching over 14 bases. J was trimmed by 7 bases and V by 7 bases; bases with no gene match: 11. The CDR3 is 16 residues long. Per germline, CDR1 LNHDA and CDR2 SQIVND (reference sequence). Drawing the rest from reference TRBV19 and TRBJ2-5, the complete variable domain is DGGITQSPKYLFRKEGQNVTLSCEQNLNHDAMYWYRQDPGQGLRLIYYSQIVNDFQKGDIAEGYSVSREKKESFPLTVTSAQKNPTAFYLCASTSPGTSGRGTQYFGPGTRLLVL.

The J gene is TRBJ2-7, the V gene TRBV4-1, with D unclear. V was cut by 1 base and J by 5 bases, with 12 bases left in between. The CDR3 consists of 14 residues. CDR1 is MGHRA, CDR2 YSYEKL, per germline. CDR3: CASSQVAAVNEQYF. The CDR3, as DNA: TGCGCCAGCAGCCAAGTCGCCGCGGTAAACGAGCAGTACTTC.

The genes are TRBV4-3 and TRBJ1-5, with D perhaps TRBD1 (5 bases). Trimming left V 4 bases short and J 7 bases short, with 11 bases between. Germline CDR1 LGHNA, CDR2 YSLEER. CDR3 length equals 13 residues. The CDR3 DNA reads TGCGCCAGCAGCCCGTGGGGGGGACAGCCCCAGCATTTT. The encoded protein is CASSPWGGQPQHF.

There are a few counts of this clone. This chain uses TRBV3-1 (or the pseudogene TRBV3-2) with TRBJ1-2; the D gene is possibly TRBD1 (5 bases). CDR1 LGHDT and CDR2 YNNKEL come from the germline V gene (reference sequence). V lost 4 bases to trimming and J lost 8 bases, with 14 bases between them. The CDR3 contains 13 residues. This chain's CDR3 is CASSPMGDGGYTF. CDR3 nucleotide sequence: TGTGCCAGCAGCCCCATGGGGGATGGAGGCTACACCTTC.

The chain employs TRBV27 and TRBJ1-6, with D unclear. Germline V gene lookup returns CDR1 MNHEY and CDR2 SMNVEV (reference sequence). This CDR3 is 14 amino acids long. Trimming removed 3 bases from V and 7 bases from J, with 10 bases in between. CDR3 nucleotides: TGTGCCAGCAGTTTGAGGCAGGCAAATTCACCCCTCCACTTT. It yields the protein CASSLRQANSPLHF.

The rearrangement joins TRBV3-1 (or the pseudogene TRBV3-2) to TRBJ2-5; no firm D call. The CDR3 length is 13 residues. Between the trimmed V and J ends, which lost 5 bases and 0 bases, there was a span of 7 bases. CDR1 LGHDT and CDR2 YNNKEL come from the germline V gene (reference sequence). The DNA for the CDR3 is TGTGCCAGCAGCTGGACGGACCAAGAGACCCAGTACTTC. Its protein is CASSWTDQETQYF.